The 11 T cell receptor beta chains presented below share a single source sample, sequenced in a study of control samples from healthy donors and cancer patients. Using immunoSEQ multiplex PCR, the repertoire was profiled, and TCRdb retains in-frame clones only, with some absent. The sample shows roughly 170,000 clones, around 93% of them seen only once. Sequenced input: blood. All receptors come from a woman aged 55-69 years in good health.

The chain is built from TRBV5-1 and TRBJ2-3; 11 bases line up with TRBD2. Germline values: CDR1 SGHRS, CDR2 YFSETQ. Trimming took 5 bases from V and 2 from J; bases not matched to a gene: 7. This CDR3 is built from 16 residues. Written as DNA, the CDR3 is TGCGCCAGCAGAGGAGGGACTAGCGGTAACACAGATACGCAGTATTTT. This sequence encodes CASRGGTSGNTDTQYF.

The rearrangement uses TRBV4-3 and TRBJ2-6, with D possibly TRBD1 on 5 matching bases. This CDR3 contains 15 residues. Per germline, CDR1 LGHNA and CDR2 YSLEER. V lost 0 bases and J lost 12, with 15 bases in between. CDR3 amino acids: CASSQDLGAGIVLTF. The CDR3 DNA is TGCGCCAGCAGCCAAGACCTAGGAGCAGGGATCGTCCTGACTTTC.

The rearrangement links TRBV10-1 to TRBJ1-3; the D is unclear. This CDR3 is 15 amino acids long. Germline assignment: CDR1 WNHNN and CDR2 SYGVQD (reference sequence). V gave up 4 bases and J gave up 3 bases, with 13 bases separating them. The CDR3 DNA sequence: TGCGCCAGCAGTGGGGAGCCGGAGGGTGGAAACACCATATATTTT. It translates to CASSGEPEGGNTIYF.

This rearrangement joins TRBV12-3 or TRBV12-4 to TRBJ2-2; D unresolved. V dropped 7 bases and J dropped 0 bases, with 6 bases sitting between them. The CDR3 has 13 residues. Here the CDR3 DNA reads TGTGCCAGCACCCCTTCGAACACCGGGGAGCTGTTTTTT. This sequence encodes CASTPSNTGELFF.

This chain uses TRBV5-1 with TRBJ2-3, with 8 bases matching TRBD1. The V and J ends lost 0 bases and 1 base, in that order; junction bases with no gene match: 7. This CDR3 region has 17 residues. The germline V gene has CDR1 SGHRS and CDR2 YFSETQ. CDR3 sequence reads: CASSLVRQGLGTDTQYF. In nucleotides, the CDR3 is TGCGCCAGCAGCTTGGTCCGACAGGGGTTGGGCACAGATACGCAGTATTTT.

This chain joins TRBV7-6 and TRBJ1-4; 9 nucleotides align to TRBD1. Unmatched junction bases numbered 9, after V lost 3 bases and J lost 7 bases. Looked up from germline, CDR1 is SGHVS and CDR2 is FNYEAQ. CDR3 length equals 16 residues. The DNA for the CDR3 is TGTGCCAGCAGCTTGGGACAGGGTCAGGTTGGTGAAAAACTGTTTTTT. Residues: CASSLGQGQVGEKLFF.

This chain uses TRBV15 with TRBJ2-3; unclear D gene. Trimming pared 1 base from V and 6 bases from J, leaving 8 bases between. This CDR3 comprises 13 residues. Germline assignment: CDR1 LNHNV and CDR2 YYDKDF (reference sequence). The CDR3 nucleotides read TGTGCCACCAGCAGAGTGCATAGCGATACGCAGTATTTT. This translates into CATSRVHSDTQYF.

This chain joins TRBV7-2 and TRBJ2-3; D ambiguous. The V gene's germline CDR1 is SGHTA and CDR2 FQGNSA. The length of the CDR3 is 16 residues. V gave up 2 bases and J gave up 1 base, with 13 bases separating them. CDR3 DNA: TGTGCCAGCAGCTTATCGGCTTGGGCTGGCACAGATACGCAGTATTTT. It is translated as CASSLSAWAGTDTQYF.

CDR3 protein: CASSGGGLGRPNYGYTF. CDR3 DNA: TGTGCCAGCAGCGGCGGGGGGCTGGGGCGCCCTAACTATGGCTACACCTTC. The V call is TRBV9, the J call TRBJ1-2, with D possibly being TRBD1 (6 bases). Germline V gene sequence: CDR1 SGDLS, CDR2 YYNGEE. The CDR3 is 17 amino acids. V was clipped by 3 bases and J by 0 bases, with 18 bases between them.

The V and J genes are TRBV18 and TRBJ1-4; D is unclear. Germline CDR1 reads KGHSH; CDR2 reads LQKENI. The V end lost 3 bases, the J end lost 8 bases, and 13 bases lay between the germline ends. This CDR3 spans 14 amino acids. CDR3 DNA sequence: TGTGCCAGCTCACCCTCGGGGAGGGTGGAAAAACTGTTTTTT. Residues: CASSPSGRVEKLFF. Combining the CDR3 with reference TRBV18 and TRBJ1-4 gives the whole variable domain NAGVMQNPRHLVRRRGQEARLRCSPMKGHSHVYWYRQLPEEGLKFMVYLQKENIIDESGMPKERFSAEFPKEGPSILRIQQVVRGDSAAYFCASSPSGRVEKLFFGSGTQLSVL.

The chain is built from TRBV19 and TRBJ1-2; 7 nucleotides agree with TRBD1. Germline CDR1 reads LNHDA; CDR2 reads SQIVND (reference sequence). The CDR3 consists of 13 residues. Trimming took 5 bases from V and 7 from J; bases not matched to a gene: 7. The CDR3 bases are TGTGCCAGTAGTGGGCAGGGGGATTTTGGCTACACCTTC. This gives the protein CASSGQGDFGYTF.